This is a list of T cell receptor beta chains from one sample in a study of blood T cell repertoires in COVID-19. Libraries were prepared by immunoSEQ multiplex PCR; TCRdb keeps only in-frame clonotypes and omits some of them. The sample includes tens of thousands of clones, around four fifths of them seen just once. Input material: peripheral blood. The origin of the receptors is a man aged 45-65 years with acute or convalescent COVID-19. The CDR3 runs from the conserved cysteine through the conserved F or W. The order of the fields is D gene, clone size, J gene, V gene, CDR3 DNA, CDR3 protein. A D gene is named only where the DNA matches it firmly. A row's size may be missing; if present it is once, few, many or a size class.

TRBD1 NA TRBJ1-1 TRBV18 TGTGCCAGCTCACCACAGGCAGGGGGCGATGAAGCTTTCTTT CASSPQAGGDEAFF
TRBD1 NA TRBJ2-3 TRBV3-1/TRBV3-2 TGTGCCAGCAGCCAAGAACGGGGCCTCACAGGGGCCCAGTATTTT CASSQERGLTGAQYF
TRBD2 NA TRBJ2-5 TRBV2 TGTGCCAGCACCCGGGTTAGACTAGCGGGACAAGAGACCCAGTACTTC CASTRVRLAGQETQYF
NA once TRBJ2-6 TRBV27 TGTGCCAGCACCTCCGGTATCTCTGGGGCCAACGTCCTGACTTTC CASTSGISGANVLTF
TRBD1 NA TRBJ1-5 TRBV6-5 TGTGCCAGCAGGACAGGGGGCAGGCGGCCCCAGCATTTT CASRTGGRRPQHF
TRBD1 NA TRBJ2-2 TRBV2 TGTGCCAGCACTCCGGGACAGGCCTTCTCCGGGGAGCTGTTTTTT CASTPGQAFSGELFF
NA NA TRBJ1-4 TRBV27 TGTGCCAGCAGTCTCTATAATACTAATGAAAAACTGTTTTTT CASSLYNTNEKLFF
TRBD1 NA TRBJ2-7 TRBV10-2 TGCGCCAGCTGGACAGGGACGAGCGAGCAGTACTTC CASWTGTSEQYF
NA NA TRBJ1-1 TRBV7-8 TGTGCCAGCAGCTTCGCACAGGGAGAAAAAAACACTGAAGCTTTCTTT CASSFAQGEKNTEAFF
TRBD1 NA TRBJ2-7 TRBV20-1 TGCAGTGCTGCAGGGGGTGGCGAGCAGTACTTC CSAAGGGEQYF
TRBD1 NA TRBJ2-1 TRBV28 TGTGCCAGCAGAGACGCCGGGACAGGGAACTATGAGCAGTTCTTC CASRDAGTGNYEQFF
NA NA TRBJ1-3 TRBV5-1 TGCGCCAGCAGCGCAGGACAGTTTACTGGAAACACCATATATTTT CASSAGQFTGNTIYF
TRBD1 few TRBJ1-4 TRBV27 TGTGCCAGCAGTTTAAAGACAGGGGGTGCAACTAATGAAAAACTGTTTTTT CASSLKTGGATNEKLFF
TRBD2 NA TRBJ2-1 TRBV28 TGTGCCAGCAGCTCAATGGGACTAGCGGGTTACAATGAGCAGTTCTTC CASSSMGLAGYNEQFF
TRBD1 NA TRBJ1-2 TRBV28 TGTGCCAGCAGTCCGACAGGGGACTATGGCTACACCTTC CASSPTGDYGYTF
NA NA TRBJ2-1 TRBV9 TGTGCCAGCAGCGTCCGCCTCGGGGAAGTTGAGCAGTTCTTC CASSVRLGEVEQFF
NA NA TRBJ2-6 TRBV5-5 TGTGCCAGCAGCTTGGATTTCAGGGATAGCTCTGGGGCCAACGTCCTGACTTTC CASSLDFRDSSGANVLTF
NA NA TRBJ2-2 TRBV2 TGTGCCAGCAGTACCCGGGGAGGGGGGAACACCGGGGAGCTGTTTTTT CASSTRGGGNTGELFF
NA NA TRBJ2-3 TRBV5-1 TGCGCCAGCAGCTTGGAACAGATCACAGATACGCAGTATTTT CASSLEQITDTQYF
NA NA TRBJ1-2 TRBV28 TGTGCCAGCAGTTGGGATTTGGGAGGGCTGGGTGGCTACACCTTC CASSWDLGGLGGYTF
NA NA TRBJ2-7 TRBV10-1 TGCGCCAGCAGTGATAAGCGGTCCTCCTACGAGCAGTACTTC CASSDKRSSYEQYF
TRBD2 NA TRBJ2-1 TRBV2 TGTGCCAGCAGTGACTCCGCCCTAGCGGGGATTAGCAATGAGCAGTTCTTC CASSDSALAGISNEQFF
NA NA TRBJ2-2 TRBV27 TGTGCCAGCAGTTTAGGAGCGAACACCGGGGAGCTGTTTTTT CASSLGANTGELFF
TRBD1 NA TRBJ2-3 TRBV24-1 TGTGCCACCAGTGGGGGACAGGAGGCAGATACGCAGTATTTT CATSGGQEADTQYF
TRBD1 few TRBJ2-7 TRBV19 TGTGCCAGTAGTGACTGGGACAGAGCCTACGAGCAGTACTTC CASSDWDRAYEQYF
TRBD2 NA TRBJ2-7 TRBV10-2 TGCGCCATTGCTAGCGGGGGTACTCCCTACGAGCAGTACTTC CAIASGGTPYEQYF
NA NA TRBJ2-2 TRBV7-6 TGTGCCAGCAGCCGCCCCCGGACTACCTCGAACACCGGGGAGCTGTTTTTT CASSRPRTTSNTGELFF
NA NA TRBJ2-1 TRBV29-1 TGCAGCGTCGATTTTAGCAGCTCCTACAATGAGCAGTTCTTC CSVDFSSSYNEQFF
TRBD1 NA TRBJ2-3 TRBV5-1 TGCGCCAGCAGCTTGAGGTTTGGACAGGGGGCATCCTCTAGCACAGATACGCAGTATTTT CASSLRFGQGASSSTDTQYF
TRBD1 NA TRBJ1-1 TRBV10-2 TGCGCCAGCAGTGAGTCGGGACAGGAAGCTTTCTTT CASSESGQEAFF
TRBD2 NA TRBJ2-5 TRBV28 TGTGCCAGCAGTTTATGGACTAGCGGGAGACAAGAGACCCAGTACTTC CASSLWTSGRQETQYF
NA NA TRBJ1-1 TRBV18 TGTGCCAGCTCACCACTAACAGGGACCGAAGCTTTCTTT CASSPLTGTEAFF
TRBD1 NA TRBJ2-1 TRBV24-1 TGTGCCACCAGTGAATCGGGACAGCCGGGGTTACAAAATGAGCAGTTCTTC CATSESGQPGLQNEQFF
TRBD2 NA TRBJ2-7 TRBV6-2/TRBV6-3 TGTGCCAGCAGTTACTGGGAGGGGGAGCAGTACTTC CASSYWEGEQYF
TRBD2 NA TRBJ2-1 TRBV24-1 TGTGCCACCAGTGACACCGGGACTAGCGACGGCAATGAGCAGTTCTTC CATSDTGTSDGNEQFF
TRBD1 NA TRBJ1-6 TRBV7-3 TGTGCCAGCAGCCCAGGGGGAGTTTCACCCCTCCACTTT CASSPGGVSPLHF
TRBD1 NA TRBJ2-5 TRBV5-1 TGCGCCAGCAGCCCCGGGACAGGGGGTTATCAAGAGACCCAGTACTTC CASSPGTGGYQETQYF
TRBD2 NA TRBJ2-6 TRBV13 TGTGCCAGCAGTGAATCGGGACTAGCGGGGGGGCCCCCGGGGGCCAACGTCCTGACTTTC CASSESGLAGGPPGANVLTF
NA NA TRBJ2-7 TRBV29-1 TGCAGCGTCCCCGGTACCCGAAGCGAGCAGTACTTC CSVPGTRSEQYF
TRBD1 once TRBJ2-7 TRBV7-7 TGTGCTAGCAGCTTAGCCCCCCCGGGACAGGGGGCGAACGAGCAGTACTTC CASSLAPPGQGANEQYF
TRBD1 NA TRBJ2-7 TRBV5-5 TGTGCCAGCAGCATAGGACAGGGGTCCTACGAGCAGTACTTC CASSIGQGSYEQYF
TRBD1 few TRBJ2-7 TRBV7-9 TGTGCCAGCAGCCAGGGGGCTAGGTCCTACGAGCAGTACTTC CASSQGARSYEQYF
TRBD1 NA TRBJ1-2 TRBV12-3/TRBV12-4 TGTGCCAGCAGTCCGGGACAGTATGGCTACACCTTC CASSPGQYGYTF
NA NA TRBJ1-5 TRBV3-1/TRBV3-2 TGTGCCAGCAGCCAGGATCCGCGGGGGGTTCAGCCCCAGCATTTT CASSQDPRGVQPQHF
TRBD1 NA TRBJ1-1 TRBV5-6 TGTGCCAGCAGCTTGGGACAGGGCCGAACTGAAGCTTTCTTT CASSLGQGRTEAFF
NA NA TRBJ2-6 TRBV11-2 TGTGCCAGCAGCTTGTCTCCTGGGGCCAACGTCCTGACTTTC CASSLSPGANVLTF
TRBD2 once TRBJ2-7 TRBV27 TGTGCCAGCAGTTGGGCGGGAGGGGCCTACGAGCAGTACTTC CASSWAGGAYEQYF
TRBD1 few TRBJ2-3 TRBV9 TGTGCCAGCAGCGTATACCAGGGGGCAGATACGCAGTATTTT CASSVYQGADTQYF
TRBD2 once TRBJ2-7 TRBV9 TGTGCCAGCAGCCCCCACCGAGCGGGGTCCTACGAGCAGTACTTC CASSPHRAGSYEQYF
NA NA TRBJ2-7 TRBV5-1 TGCGCCAGCAGTAAAACAGGGTCCGAGCAGTACTTC CASSKTGSEQYF
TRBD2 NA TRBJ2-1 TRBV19 TGTGCCAGTACCCCGGGACCGGGACTACTCTACAATGAGCAGTTCTTC CASTPGPGLLYNEQFF
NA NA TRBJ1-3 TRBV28 TGTGCCAGCAGTCTCGGGGGGGCGCTGGGAAACACCATATATTTT CASSLGGALGNTIYF